One T cell receptor (beta chain) is described in this entry. Its antigen is currently unknown. The CDR3 is 15 amino acids. Germline trimming cut 5 bases from V and 5 bases from J; bases unmatched to any gene: 10. CDR1 and CDR2 (germline): SEHNR, FQNEAQ (reference sequence). This sample stems from a study of blood T cells in healthy people across ages. Whole-study findings and limits: Long-lived donors had more naive CD4+ cells and higher diversity than aged donors.

Alongside a J-beta primer mix, a sample-barcoded 5' primer served in a second PCR lasting roughly 7 to 12 cycles. TCRdb redid the calling of the 5' RACE reads with MiXCR, one entry per CDR3 protein. The table records some 890,000 distinct CDR3 sequences, around 29% of them present only once. These same data were also listed under a study on T cells of mothers and their children. That work states: Added by the second PCR's M1S primer were sample barcodes and 2-4 random nucleotides. Among related mother-child pairs, overlap was slightly higher than in unrelated pairs, though not significantly.

This TCR derives from a woman aged 40 to 55 in good health. Sequencing was carried out using blood. The chain carries TRBV7-9 and TRBJ2-5; 8 bases are shared with TRBD1. The DNA of the CDR3 is TGTGCCAGCAGCCCAATCCAGGGGGCCGGGGAGACCCAGTACTTC. Its translation: CASSPIQGAGETQYF.